This T cell receptor beta chain appears in the sequencing data of a study of T cell changes during pregnancy in multiple sclerosis. In germline, CDR1 is MNHEY, CDR2 SMNVEV (reference sequence). Between the trimmed V and J ends, which lost 2 bases and 0 bases, there was a span of 10 bases. The CDR3 consists of 15 residues. The assay was immunoSEQ multiplex PCR, and TCRdb's table has in-frame clones only and misses some. The profile covers around 88,000 clones, with just over 90% appearing a single time and 2% to 3% taken by the ten largest. The TCR sequence derives from a female donor in good health, enrolled as a control in a pregnancy study. The chain recombines TRBV27 with TRBJ2-5; a possible D gene is TRBD2 (6 bases). The starting material was peripheral blood, obtained after pregnancy. DNA for the CDR3: TGTGCCAGCAGTTTAATGGCGGGGTACCAAGAGACCCAGTACTTC. Its protein is CASSLMAGYQETQYF.